Below are 12 T cell receptor beta chains sequenced from a single sample in a study of blood T cell repertoires in COVID-19. The method was immunoSEQ multiplex PCR; TCRdb's version includes in-frame clones alone and lacks a portion of them. There are about 370,000 clones in the sample; approximately 90% occur only once, and 0.7% to 0.95% lies in the top ten. The sequencing sample was made of PBMCs or T cells enriched from blood (not recorded which). These receptors came from a woman aged 40 to 55 who had been exposed to COVID-19.

This clone was seen a few times. This chain joins TRBV27 and TRBJ2-2; maybe TRBD2 (6 bases). Trimming took off 6 bases at V and 3 bases at J, with 14 bases between the two ends. In germline, CDR1 is MNHEY, CDR2 SMNVEV (reference sequence). The CDR3 has 15 amino acids. The CDR3 DNA reads as TGTGCCAGCAGACCCGGAGGGCCACACACCGGGGAGCTGTTTTTT. This sequence encodes CASRPGGPHTGELFF.

The chain is built from TRBV27 and TRBJ1-5; no clear D gene. CDR1 and CDR2 (germline): MNHEY, SMNVEV (reference sequence). The CDR3 is 14 amino acids. The V end lost 6 bases, the J end lost 0 bases, and 9 bases lay between the germline ends. The CDR3 loop reads CASSDGNSNQPQHF. DNA of the CDR3: TGTGCCAGCAGCGACGGGAATAGCAATCAGCCCCAGCATTTT.

J is TRBJ1-6 and V is TRBV5-6; D call uncertain. Looked up from germline, CDR1 is SGHDT and CDR2 is YYEEEE. V was pared by 0 bases and J by 6 bases, with 13 bases between. CDR3 length: 16 residues. CDR3 residues: CASSLGGGTGNSPLHF. In nucleotides, the CDR3 is TGTGCCAGCAGCTTGGGGGGAGGAACGGGTAATTCACCCCTCCACTTT.

This chain links TRBV7-2 with TRBJ1-2; TRBD1 matches 7 bases. With 5 bases clipped from V and 8 bases from J, the junction kept 11 bases outside the gene matches. The CDR3 extends over 14 amino acids. Germline CDR1 and CDR2: SGHTA and FQGNSA. CDR3 sequence reads: CASSLDRVEGGYTF. The DNA of the CDR3 is TGTGCCAGCAGCCTTGACAGGGTGGAGGGAGGCTACACCTTC.

This chain connects TRBV5-1 to TRBJ2-7; TRBD1 aligns across 12 bases. Trimming cost V 4 bases and J 5 bases; bases outside gene matches: 13. In germline, CDR1 is SGHRS, CDR2 YFSETQ. CDR3 size: 17 residues. The CDR3, as DNA: TGCGCCAGCAGCATACCGGGACAGGGGGCCGTTGGGGACGAGCAGTACTTC. This gives the protein CASSIPGQGAVGDEQYF.

The chain employs TRBV5-1 and TRBJ2-6; D remains ambiguous. CDR1 SGHRS and CDR2 YFSETQ come from the germline V gene. Trimming pared 0 bases from V and 0 bases from J, leaving 7 bases between. This CDR3 spans 16 amino acids. The chain's CDR3 is CASSLDHNSGANVLTF. CDR3 DNA sequence: TGCGCCAGCAGCTTGGACCACAACTCTGGGGCCAACGTCCTGACTTTC.

The chain links TRBV2 to TRBJ1-3; D may be TRBD1 (6 bases). Germline values: CDR1 SNHLY, CDR2 FYNNEI. This CDR3 contains 16 residues. V dropped 3 bases and J dropped 4 bases, with 16 bases sitting between them. CDR3 residues: CASSDVMGARGNTIYF. The CDR3 nucleotides are TGTGCCAGCAGTGATGTTATGGGGGCAAGGGGAAACACCATATATTTT.

On this clone itself: In the same sample, other DNA sequences code for this CDR3. The V and J genes are TRBV6-5 and TRBJ1-2; possible D gene TRBD1, 6 bases. Between the trimmed V and J ends, which lost 6 bases and 2 bases, there was a span of 7 bases. Germline-derived CDR1 and CDR2 are MNHEY and SVGAGI. The CDR3 runs 12 residues. The DNA of the CDR3 is TGTGCCAGCAGGACAGGCAACTATGGCTACACCTTC. Translation gives CASRTGNYGYTF.

The V gene is TRBV9, the J gene TRBJ2-7; 12 nucleotides match TRBD2. The V gene's germline CDR1 is SGDLS and CDR2 YYNGEE. The CDR3 runs 15 residues. Unmatched junction bases numbered 5, after V lost 3 bases and J lost 4 bases. This chain's CDR3 is CASSAGLAGPYEQYF. CDR3 bases: TGTGCCAGCAGCGCCGGACTAGCGGGACCATACGAGCAGTACTTC.

This clone was recorded once. This rearrangement joins TRBV28 to TRBJ2-7; tentatively, D is TRBD2 (6 bases). The CDR3 has 13 residues. Per the germline V gene, CDR1 is MDHEN and CDR2 is SYDVKM. Trimming stripped 10 bases from V and 0 bases from J, with 13 bases between. The CDR3 DNA sequence: TGTGCCACCGGGACTGCGAGCTCCTACGAGCAGTACTTC. Protein product: CATGTASSYEQYF.

The chain is built from TRBV29-1 and TRBJ1-1; D perhaps matches TRBD1 (6 bases). Trimming stripped 7 bases from V and 5 bases from J, with 14 bases between. The CDR3 is 12 amino acids. Germline V gene sequence: CDR1 SQVTM, CDR2 ANQGSEA. Written as DNA, the CDR3 is TGCAGCGCAGTTCAGGGGTCGACTGAAGCTTTCTTT. The encoded protein is CSAVQGSTEAFF.

This rearrangement joins TRBV30 to TRBJ1-2; TRBD1 is a possible D gene (5 bases). The V and J ends lost 7 bases and 5 bases respectively, with 17 bases between them. Germline CDR1 is GTSNPN and CDR2 is SVGIG (reference sequence). This CDR3 contains 13 residues. The DNA of the CDR3 is TGTGCCTCGCGCCGCAGGGAAGGATATGGCTACACCTTC. Translating gives CASRRREGYGYTF.